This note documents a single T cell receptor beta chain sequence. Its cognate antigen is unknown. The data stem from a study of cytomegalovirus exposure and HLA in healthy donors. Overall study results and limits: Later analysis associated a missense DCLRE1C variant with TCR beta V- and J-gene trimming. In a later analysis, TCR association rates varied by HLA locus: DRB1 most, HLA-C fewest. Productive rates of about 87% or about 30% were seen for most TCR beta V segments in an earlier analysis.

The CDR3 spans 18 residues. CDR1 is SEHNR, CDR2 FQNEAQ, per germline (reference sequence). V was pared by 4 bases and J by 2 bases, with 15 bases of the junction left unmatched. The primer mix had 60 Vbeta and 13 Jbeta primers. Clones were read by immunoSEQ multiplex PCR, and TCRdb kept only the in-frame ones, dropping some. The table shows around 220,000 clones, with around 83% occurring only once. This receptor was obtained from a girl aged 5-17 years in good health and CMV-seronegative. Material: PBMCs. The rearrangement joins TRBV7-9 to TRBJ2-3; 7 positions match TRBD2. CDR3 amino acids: CASSSPLNIGLVTDTQYF. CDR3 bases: TGTGCCAGCAGCTCCCCGCTTAATATCGGACTAGTCACAGATACGCAGTATTTT.